Listed here are 23 T cell receptor beta chains from one sample, sequenced in a study of cytomegalovirus exposure and HLA in healthy donors (dated by TCRdb to the late 2010s). The receptor library was made with the immunoSEQ multiplex PCR assay. Drawn from immuneACCESS, this table holds only the in-frame rearrangements with V and J called that TCRdb kept. Clones are partly lost; checked studies trace under half to an unresolved V gene and leave the rest unexplained. The sample contains 200,000 or so clones, around 87% of them found a single time. The top ten clonotypes cover 2% to 2.5% of the sample. Sequenced material: PBMCs. The receptors stem from a woman aged 18-30 years in good health and CMV-seropositive.

The chain couples TRBV4-1 to TRBJ2-7; 7 bases are shared with TRBD2. The germline CDR1 and CDR2 sequences are MGHRA and YSYEKL. This CDR3 contains 17 residues. After removal of 0 bases from V and 5 bases from J, the junction contained 13 bases not matched to a gene. CDR3 sequence: CASSQDQTSELGDEQYF. CDR3 nucleotides: TGCGCCAGCAGCCAAGATCAAACTAGCGAATTAGGGGACGAGCAGTACTTC.

The V and J genes are TRBV29-1 and TRBJ2-1; TRBD2 matches at 9 bases. Trimming cost V 5 bases and J 13 bases; bases outside gene matches: 3. In germline, CDR1 is SQVTM, CDR2 ANQGSEA. CDR3 length equals 10 residues. The CDR3 nucleotides read TGCAGCGTTTTAGCGGGAGCCCAGTTCTTC. Protein product: CSVLAGAQFF.

As concerns this clone: Germline is not matched at one junction end, which may reflect a read error. The J gene is TRBJ1-5, the V gene TRBV6-1; D gene ambiguous. CDR3 length: 15 residues. The germline CDR1 and CDR2 sequences are MNHNS and SASEGT. The chain's CDR3 is CASSEYRLGNQPQHF. CDR3 nucleotide sequence: TGTGCCAGCAGTGAGTACCGACTCGGCAACCAGCCCCAGCATTTT.

The chain employs TRBV27 and TRBJ2-7; 10 bases are a match to TRBD2. CDR3 size: 16 residues. The V gene end was trimmed by 0 bases and the J gene end by 3 bases; junction bases not matched to a gene: 5. Germline V lookup: CDR1 MNHEY, CDR2 SMNVEV (reference sequence). This chain's CDR3 is CASSLSGLADYYEQYF. The DNA of the CDR3 is TGTGCCAGCAGTTTATCAGGACTAGCGGATTACTACGAGCAGTACTTC.

This rearrangement joins TRBV18 to TRBJ2-3; a possible D gene is TRBD2 (6 bases). The CDR3 has 15 amino acids. V was shortened by 2 bases and J by 6 bases, with 15 bases between the two germline ends. CDR1 is KGHSH and CDR2 is LQKENI in the germline V gene. This CDR3 is CASSPSSGSGDTQYF. CDR3 sequence (DNA): TGTGCCAGCTCACCATCGTCCGGGAGTGGTGATACGCAGTATTTT.

V gene TRBV5-1 combines with J gene TRBJ2-1; 7 nucleotides align to TRBD2. The CDR3 is made up of 14 amino acids. CDR1 and CDR2 from the germline V gene are SGHRS and YFSETQ. The V and J ends lost 1 base and 2 bases, in that order; junction bases with no gene match: 0. CDR3 coding DNA: TGCGCCAGCAGCTTGACTAGCGCCTACAATGAGCAGTTCTTC. Protein sequence: CASSLTSAYNEQFF.

The chain links TRBV27 to TRBJ2-1, with 7 nucleotides matching TRBD2. V lost 6 bases and J lost 2; bases outside the gene matches: 10. The CDR3 totals 16 residues. Germline CDR1 MNHEY, CDR2 SMNVEV (reference sequence). The CDR3 region is CASRDLGGLAYNEQFF. As DNA, the CDR3 is TGTGCCAGCAGGGACCTGGGAGGGCTCGCCTACAATGAGCAGTTCTTC.

Concerning this clone: The identical CDR3 is also encoded by other nucleotide sequences in the sample. The chain couples TRBV27 to TRBJ2-1; no definite D call. V was shortened by 3 bases and J by 7 bases, with 4 bases between the two germline ends. Germline-derived CDR1 and CDR2 are MNHEY and SMNVEV (reference sequence). The CDR3 totals 11 residues. In DNA, the CDR3 is TGTGCCAGCAGTTTCTCTAATGAGCAGTTCTTC. This sequence encodes CASSFSNEQFF.

The chain couples TRBV7-9 to TRBJ2-7; TRBD2 matches at 7 bases. Unmatched junction bases numbered 7, after V lost 5 bases and J lost 3 bases. Germline V lookup: CDR1 SEHNR, CDR2 FQNEAQ (reference sequence). The CDR3 length is 14 residues. The CDR3 coding sequence is TGTGCCAGCAGCCCGAGCGGGACGATCTACGAGCAGTACTTC. It encodes CASSPSGTIYEQYF.

The chain employs TRBV11-1 and TRBJ1-2; TRBD1 agrees at 7 bases. This CDR3 contains 13 residues. Germline CDR1 SGHAT, CDR2 FQDESV (reference sequence). Trimming cost V 4 bases and J 5 bases; bases outside gene matches: 4. Here the CDR3 reads CASSSTGAYGYTF. The CDR3 region has the DNA TGTGCCAGCAGCTCTACAGGGGCATATGGCTACACCTTC.

This rearrangement joins TRBV10-3 to TRBJ1-2; D is possibly TRBD1 (5 bases). CDR1 ENHRY and CDR2 SYGVKD come from the germline V gene. V lost 8 bases to trimming and J lost 4 bases, with 14 bases between them. This CDR3 region has 13 residues. The CDR3 bases are TGTGCCATCGAACGAGGGGAGGCCTATGGCTACACCTTC. This translates into CAIERGEAYGYTF.

The genes are TRBV6-5 and TRBJ1-5, with D uncertain. CDR1 and CDR2 (germline): MNHEY, SVGAGI. This CDR3 contains 14 residues. The V end was cut by 5 bases, the J end by 7 bases, with 15 bases between. This chain's CDR3 is CASSPEGLRQPQHF. CDR3 nucleotide sequence: TGTGCCAGCAGTCCGGAGGGCTTAAGGCAGCCCCAGCATTTT.

DNA for the CDR3: TGTGCCAGCAGCCGAGATGGACTAGGCGGCACAGATACGCAGTATTTT. It specifies CASSRDGLGGTDTQYF. The chain links TRBV4-2 to TRBJ2-3; TRBD2 matches 7 bases. J lost 1 base, V lost 4 bases, and 8 bases had no gene match. The germline V gene has CDR1 LGHNA and CDR2 YNFKEQ. The CDR3 is made up of 16 amino acids.

The chain combines TRBV10-3 with TRBJ1-5; D not certain. Germline CDR1 and CDR2: ENHRY and SYGVKD. V lost 10 bases to trimming and J lost 3 bases, with 10 bases between them. The CDR3 loop spans 12 amino acids. The CDR3 DNA reads TGTGCCACCGGGGAGAACAATCAGCCCCAGCATTTT. It is translated as CATGENNQPQHF.

The chain joins TRBV7-6 to TRBJ2-1; tentatively, D is TRBD1 (6 bases). This CDR3 has 15 residues. Germline V gene lookup returns CDR1 SGHVS and CDR2 FNYEAQ. V dropped 5 bases and J dropped 6 bases, with 17 bases sitting between them. The CDR3 loop is CASSPGQGRGNEQFF. The CDR3 bases are TGTGCCAGCAGCCCCGGGCAGGGCAGGGGCAATGAGCAGTTCTTC.

This clone was recorded once. The J gene is TRBJ1-2, the V gene TRBV19; the match to TRBD1 covers 7 bases. This CDR3 has 14 residues. After removal of 6 bases from V and 2 bases from J, the junction contained 6 bases not matched to a gene. CDR1 and CDR2 from the germline V gene are LNHDA and SQIVND (reference sequence). DNA for the CDR3: TGTGCCAGTAGCCCGACAGGGAAGAACTATGGCTACACCTTC. Translated, it gives CASSPTGKNYGYTF.

The chain uses TRBV4-1 and TRBJ2-3, with TRBD2 matching over 12 bases. Trimming cost V 4 bases and J 7 bases; bases outside gene matches: 9. The CDR3 is 16 amino acids. Germline CDR1 reads MGHRA; CDR2 reads YSYEKL. The DNA of the CDR3 is TGCGCCAGCAGCCCCGAGACTAGCGGGAGCTTCTATACGCAGTATTTT. Translation: CASSPETSGSFYTQYF.

The rearrangement joins TRBV2 to TRBJ2-7; 8 positions agree with TRBD1. The germline V gene has CDR1 SNHLY and CDR2 FYNNEI. V lost 4 bases to trimming and J lost 2 bases; unmatched junction nucleotides: 7. The CDR3 covers 15 residues. The CDR3 coding sequence is TGTGCCAGCAGTGGTTGGACAGGGAGAACCTACGAGCAGTACTTC. Translated: CASSGWTGRTYEQYF.

The J gene is TRBJ1-3, the V gene TRBV30; 10 bases are a match to TRBD1. Germline trimming cut 3 bases from V and 5 bases from J; bases unmatched to any gene: 7. The CDR3 runs to 15 residues. Germline loops: CDR1 GTSNPN, CDR2 SVGIG (reference sequence). Here the CDR3 reads CAWSRDRGRRNTIYF. Written as DNA, the CDR3 is TGTGCCTGGAGCCGGGACAGGGGTAGGAGAAACACCATATATTTT.

V usage is TRBV4-1 and J usage is TRBJ2-7; the D is unclear. The V end was cut by 0 bases, the J end by 6 bases, with 9 bases between. Germline CDR1 reads MGHRA; CDR2 reads YSYEKL. The CDR3 covers 13 residues. DNA for the CDR3: TGCGCCAGCAGCCAAGATCTAGGCGCCGAGCAGTACTTC. Protein: CASSQDLGAEQYF.

The V and J genes are TRBV27 and TRBJ2-7, with no clear D. The length of the CDR3 is 15 residues. The V end was cut by 7 bases, the J end by 3 bases, with 19 bases between. Per the germline V gene, CDR1 is MNHEY and CDR2 is SMNVEV (reference sequence). CDR3 DNA sequence: TGTGCCAGCACCCCCGCCAGTAGAAGACTCTACGAGCAGTACTTC. Encoded protein: CASTPASRRLYEQYF.

The J gene is TRBJ2-1, the V gene TRBV4-1; D is ambiguous. Trimming shortened V by 4 bases and J by 6 bases, and 10 bases separated the two germline ends. CDR1 and CDR2 (germline): MGHRA, YSYEKL. The CDR3 is 13 amino acids. The CDR3 region is CASSPPGLNEQFF. The CDR3 region has the DNA TGCGCCAGCAGCCCCCCGGGTCTCAATGAGCAGTTCTTC.

In DNA form, the CDR3 reads TGTGCCAGCAGCCCCGGGGGGCGCGATGGCTACACCTTC. Its protein product is CASSPGGRDGYTF. The chain employs TRBV28 and TRBJ1-2; D possibly corresponds to TRBD1 (6 bases). Germline lookup yields CDR1 MDHEN and CDR2 SYDVKM. V lost 6 bases and J lost 6, with 14 bases in between. There are 13 residues in the CDR3.